The 10 T cell receptor beta chains in this list originate from one sample, sequenced in a study of T-cell memory formation after mild COVID-19. TCRdb re-derived calls from the 5' RACE reads in MiXCR, one entry per CDR3 protein. Of 400,000 to 450,000 distinct CDR3 sequences detected, roughly 18% appear once; the ten largest clones hold 20% to 25%. Sequenced: PBMCs or a T cell subset sorted from them (not recorded which). Receptors originate from a man between 18 and 35 years old who had mild COVID-19 (a few samples of this study predate the infection). Cell type and time point are not known.

The chain links TRBV4-3 to TRBJ2-7; 10 positions agree with TRBD1. Germline CDR1 LGHNA, CDR2 YSLEER. The CDR3 length is 16 residues. V trimming: 0 bases; J trimming: 7 bases; junction bases outside the gene matches: 9. As DNA, the CDR3 is TGCGCCAGCAGCCAAGATCAGGACAGGGGGATTGGAGAGCAGTACGTC. Protein product: CASSQDQDRGIGEQYV.

This clonotype appeared many times. V and J are TRBV6-2 or TRBV6-3 and TRBJ1-5; no clear D gene. V was shortened by 6 bases and J by 3 bases, with 3 bases between the two germline ends. Germline V gene lookup returns CDR1 MNHEY and CDR2 SVGEGT. The CDR3 is made up of 11 amino acids. CDR3 protein: CASSPNQPQHF. The CDR3 region has the DNA TGTGCCAGCAGCCCCAATCAGCCCCAGCATTTT.

This clonotype was seen at least ten times. The rearrangement uses TRBV20-1 and TRBJ1-4; 11 bases map to TRBD1. Trimming at V came to 6 bases and at J to 8 bases, leaving 11 bases not matched to a gene. Germline V lookup: CDR1 DFQATT, CDR2 SNEGSKA (reference sequence). The CDR3 sequence is 15 residues long. The chain's CDR3 is CSAHGQGAGGEKLFF. The CDR3 region has the DNA TGCAGTGCCCACGGACAGGGGGCGGGAGGCGAAAAACTGTTTTTT.

This clonotype was seen a few times. The CDR3 DNA follows: TGTGCCAGCAGCCTTACAGGGTTAGATACGCAGTATTTT. Protein: CASSLTGLDTQYF. The chain combines TRBV7-2 with TRBJ2-3; perhaps TRBD1 as D (6 bases). The germline V gene encodes CDR1 SGHTA and CDR2 FQGNSA. The ends were cut back, 5 bases at V and 5 bases at J, with 11 bases in the middle. This CDR3 is built from 13 residues.

Only one count was recorded for this clonotype. The V and J genes are TRBV4-2 and TRBJ2-3, with 9 bases lining up with TRBD1. CDR1 LGHNA and CDR2 YNFKEQ come from the germline V gene. V dropped 2 bases and J dropped 5; count of bases not matched to a gene: 5. The CDR3 sequence is 15 residues long. In DNA, the CDR3 is TGTGCCAGCAGCCAACTCGGGACAGGGCAAGATACGCAGTATTTT. This sequence encodes CASSQLGTGQDTQYF.

The V gene is TRBV27, the J gene TRBJ2-5; TRBD1 might be the D (5 bases). From germline, CDR1 is MNHEY and CDR2 SMNVEV (reference sequence). The CDR3 extends over 14 amino acids. V shed 6 bases and J shed 5 bases, with 16 bases lying between them. The chain's CDR3 is CASSPMDTVETQYF. As DNA, the CDR3 is TGTGCCAGCAGCCCCATGGACACGGTGGAGACCCAGTACTTC.

This clonotype was recorded many times. The chain recombines TRBV7-9 with TRBJ2-7; no clear D. Trimming removed 1 base at V and 2 bases at J, with 6 bases between. Germline V CDR1 and CDR2: SEHNR, FQNEAQ (reference sequence). The CDR3 sequence is 13 residues long. In nucleotides, the CDR3 is TGTGCCAGCAGCTTAGTGGGGACCTACGAGCAGTACTTC. It specifies CASSLVGTYEQYF.

This clonotype was detected a few times. The J gene is TRBJ2-3, the V gene TRBV7-3, with D perhaps TRBD1 (5 bases). CDR1 is SGHTA, CDR2 FQGTGA, per germline. The CDR3 sequence is 12 residues long. Between the trimmed V and J ends, which lost 0 bases and 8 bases, there was a span of 6 bases. The CDR3 DNA reads as TGTGCCAGCAGCTTAACGCAGGGTACGCAGTATTTT. Translating gives CASSLTQGTQYF.

V gene TRBV6-1 combines with J gene TRBJ2-1; perhaps TRBD2 as D (6 bases). The germline gives CDR1 MNHNS, CDR2 SASEGT. Trimming removed 4 bases at V and 8 bases at J, with 18 bases between. The CDR3 sequence is 15 residues long. CDR3 nucleotide sequence: TGTGCCAGCAGTGCGGTAGCGGAGACCCTCCATGAGCAGTTCTTC. It translates to CASSAVAETLHEQFF.

This clonotype was counted once. V gene TRBV27 combines with J gene TRBJ2-7, with D possibly TRBD1 on 6 matching bases. The CDR3 has 14 amino acids. Germline V gives CDR1 MNHEY, CDR2 SMNVEV (reference sequence). Trimming stripped 6 bases from V and 1 base from J, with 13 bases between. This CDR3 is CASRSGGGSYEQYV. The CDR3 region has the DNA TGTGCCAGCAGGTCTGGGGGCGGGTCCTACGAGCAGTACGTC.